The 21 T cell receptor beta chains reported below all come from one sample, sequenced in a study of molecular identifiers for immune sequencing clone quantification. TCRdb analysed the PCR reads with MiXCR anew, one entry per CDR3 protein. The sample consists of around 480,000 distinct CDR3 sequences, about 26% of them appearing once. Sequencing was carried out using naive CD8+ T cells from blood, with Jurkat cell RNA spiked in. As for subset: FACS-sorted CD8+CD4-CCR7+CD45RA+ naive T cells. The receptors originated from a human donor in good health. Some libraries in this study had Jurkat cell RNA spiked in.

This clonotype turned up a few times. V and J are TRBV18 and TRBJ1-5; D perhaps matches TRBD1 (5 bases). In germline, CDR1 is KGHSH, CDR2 LQKENI. Between the trimmed V and J ends, which lost 3 bases and 6 bases, there was a span of 18 bases. This CDR3 is 16 amino acids long. The DNA for the CDR3 is TGTGCCAGCTCACCCCCGGGGCCCGGATCGTCTCAGCCCCAGCATTTT. Its protein is CASSPPGPGSSQPQHF.

This clonotype was seen at least ten times. The rearrangement joins TRBV29-1 to TRBJ2-3, with D uncertain. From germline, CDR1 is SQVTM and CDR2 ANQGSEA. This CDR3 is 12 amino acids long. V dropped 3 bases and J dropped 1 base, with 5 bases sitting between them. Here the CDR3 DNA reads TGCAGCGTTGACCCGGGCACAGATACGCAGTATTTT. It yields the protein CSVDPGTDTQYF.

This clonotype was found many times. The J gene is TRBJ2-3, the V gene TRBV2; the match to TRBD2 covers 11 bases. This CDR3 is 20 amino acids long. Germline V lookup: CDR1 SNHLY, CDR2 FYNNEI. V dropped 2 bases and J dropped 0; count of bases not matched to a gene: 13. CDR3 DNA sequence: TGTGCCAGCAGTGAATCCAGGGGTACGCTAGCGGGGGGAAGCACAGATACGCAGTATTTT. Translating it yields CASSESRGTLAGGSTDTQYF.

V gene TRBV14 combines with J gene TRBJ2-1, with D possibly matching TRBD2 (5 bases). Germline V gene lookup returns CDR1 SGHDN and CDR2 FVKESK. CDR3 length: 13 residues. V lost 4 bases and J lost 4, with 8 bases in between. The CDR3 sequence is CASSPSTYNEQFF. The CDR3 DNA sequence: TGTGCCAGCAGCCCTAGCACTTACAATGAGCAGTTCTTC.

The chain carries TRBV7-9 and TRBJ1-4; 7 bases are a match to TRBD1. V lost 5 bases, J lost 6 bases, and 9 bases stayed unmatched. The CDR3 spans 15 residues. CDR1 and CDR2 from the germline V gene are SEHNR and FQNEAQ (reference sequence). CDR3 sequence reads: CASSPGTGVDEKLFF. CDR3 DNA: TGTGCCAGCAGCCCGGGAACAGGGGTTGATGAAAAACTGTTTTTT.

The chain links TRBV5-1 to TRBJ2-7; D call uncertain. Per the germline V gene, CDR1 is SGHRS and CDR2 is YFSETQ. Trimming took off 5 bases at V and 5 bases at J, with 20 bases between the two ends. The CDR3 length is 15 residues. The chain's CDR3 is CASSIWDGLVDEQYF. Here the CDR3 DNA reads TGCGCCAGCAGTATCTGGGATGGGCTAGTCGACGAGCAGTACTTC. The variable domain in full, completed from reference TRBV5-1 and TRBJ2-7, reads KAGVTQTPRYLIKTRGQQVTLSCSPISGHRSVSWYQQTPGQGLQFLFEYFSETQRNKGNFPGRFSGRQFSNSRSEMNVSTLELGDSALYLCASSIWDGLVDEQYFGPGTRLTVT.

This clonotype was seen at least ten times. The V and J genes are TRBV7-9 and TRBJ2-7; 7 bases line up with TRBD1. The junction had 11 bases not matched to a gene; V was cut back by 3 bases and J by 6 bases. The CDR3 has 15 residues. The germline gives CDR1 SEHNR, CDR2 FQNEAQ (reference sequence). Here the CDR3 DNA reads TGTGCCAGCAGCTTCCAGGACAGGTTGGGCGCCGAGCAGTACTTC. Encoded protein: CASSFQDRLGAEQYF.

The chain carries TRBV6-5 and TRBJ1-4; 7 nucleotides match TRBD1. Germline V gene sequence: CDR1 MNHEY, CDR2 SVGAGI. This CDR3 region has 16 residues. After removal of 9 bases from V and 7 bases from J, the junction contained 17 bases not matched to a gene. The chain's CDR3 is CASRDSSWGGSEKLFF. The CDR3 nucleotides read TGTGCCAGTCGGGACAGCTCCTGGGGGGGAAGTGAAAAACTGTTTTTT.

At least ten counts were recorded for this clonotype. This chain's CDR3 is CASSYRTTQYF. CDR3 bases: TGTGCCAGCAGTTACCGGACTACCCAGTACTTC. This chain connects TRBV6-2 or TRBV6-3 to TRBJ2-5; D is possibly TRBD2 (5 bases). The germline V gene has CDR1 MNHEY and CDR2 SVGEGT. Deletions cut 2 bases from V and 8 bases from J, with 6 bases between. The CDR3 sequence is 11 residues long.

This clonotype has more than one count but fewer than ten. This chain connects TRBV4-1 to TRBJ2-5, with TRBD2 identical over 7 bases. Germline V lookup: CDR1 MGHRA, CDR2 YSYEKL. Trimming at V came to 0 bases and at J to 12 bases, leaving 7 bases not matched to a gene. CDR3 length: 13 amino acids. CDR3 protein: CASSQETAAGEYF. Written as DNA, the CDR3 is TGCGCCAGCAGCCAAGAGACGGCGGCGGGGGAGTACTTC.

This chain connects TRBV2 to TRBJ1-6; perhaps TRBD1 as D (5 bases). In germline, CDR1 is SNHLY, CDR2 FYNNEI. The CDR3 sequence is 14 residues long. V lost 2 bases to trimming and J lost 9 bases, with 11 bases between them. CDR3: CASSESGMGSPLHF. In DNA, the CDR3 is TGTGCCAGCAGTGAATCAGGGATGGGTTCACCCCTCCACTTT.

The rearrangement uses TRBV19 and TRBJ2-7; D gene unclear. The CDR3 totals 16 residues. Trimming cost V 4 bases and J 0 bases, with 16 bases left between them. CDR1 is LNHDA, CDR2 SQIVND, per germline (reference sequence). The DNA for the CDR3 is TGTGCCAGTAGTACACGGGCAGGTCCGAACTCCTACGAGCAGTACTTC. Amino acid sequence: CASSTRAGPNSYEQYF.

There are many counts of this clonotype. The rearrangement joins TRBV29-1 to TRBJ2-7; D ambiguous. The CDR3 is 11 amino acids. Between the trimmed V and J ends, which lost 2 bases and 4 bases, there was a span of 6 bases. Germline V gene lookup returns CDR1 SQVTM and CDR2 ANQGSEA. The CDR3 coding sequence is TGCAGCGTTGAACTGTCTTACGAGCAGTACTTC. It encodes CSVELSYEQYF.

The sample holds many counts of this clonotype. J is TRBJ2-3 and V is TRBV29-1, with D uncertain. CDR1 and CDR2 (germline): SQVTM, ANQGSEA. The V and J ends lost 4 bases and 2 bases respectively, with 10 bases between them. The CDR3 covers 13 residues. CDR3 amino acids: CSVGTVDTDTQYF. CDR3 DNA: TGCAGCGTTGGTACAGTAGACACAGATACGCAGTATTTT.

This clonotype was recorded many times. The genes are TRBV6-5 and TRBJ2-1, with 10 bases that match TRBD1. Germline loops: CDR1 MNHEY, CDR2 SVGAGI. V shed 8 bases, J shed 2 bases, and the junction held 0 bases outside the gene matches. The CDR3 consists of 13 residues. The CDR3 nucleotides read TGTGCCAGCGGGACAGGGGCCTACAATGAGCAGTTCTTC. This gives the protein CASGTGAYNEQFF.

Ten or more counts support this clonotype. V and J are TRBV5-5 and TRBJ2-3; perhaps TRBD2 as D (5 bases). The V gene's germline CDR1 is SGHKS and CDR2 YYEKEE (reference sequence). V lost 4 bases and J lost 2, with 14 bases in between. This CDR3 spans 15 amino acids. CDR3: CASSTGISLTDTQYF. The CDR3 nucleotides read TGTGCCAGCAGCACCGGGATTTCACTCACAGATACGCAGTATTTT.

This clonotype was counted a single time. The V gene is TRBV7-8, the J gene TRBJ2-3; 12 bases agree with TRBD2. The J segment lost 8 bases and the V segment lost 5 bases, leaving 20 bases of the junction unmatched. This CDR3 region has 19 residues. Germline CDR1 reads SGHVS; CDR2 reads FQNEAQ. CDR3 residues: CASSAWRRGASGGVVTQYF. The CDR3 region has the DNA TGTGCCAGCAGCGCCTGGAGGCGGGGGGCTAGCGGGGGGGTTGTTACGCAGTATTTT.

This clonotype was picked up many times. The chain employs TRBV10-3 and TRBJ1-1, with TRBD1 matching over 8 bases. CDR1 ENHRY and CDR2 SYGVKD come from the germline V gene. V dropped 6 bases and J dropped 5; count of bases not matched to a gene: 8. The CDR3 sequence is 14 residues long. The CDR3 loop is CAISSVTGETEAFF. The CDR3 DNA is TGTGCCATCAGCTCCGTGACAGGGGAAACTGAAGCTTTCTTT.

This clonotype has a count of ten or more. The CDR3 nucleotides read TGTGCCAGCAGCTTCGGGGTCGGGGACTACGAGCAGTACTTC. Translated: CASSFGVGDYEQYF. V and J are TRBV7-2 and TRBJ2-7, with a tentative D call TRBD2 (5 bases). V was pared by 3 bases and J by 3 bases, with 12 bases between. The CDR3 runs 14 residues. CDR1 is SGHTA and CDR2 is FQGNSA in the germline V gene.

The chain employs TRBV4-1 and TRBJ2-1; D unclear. CDR1 and CDR2 (germline): MGHRA, YSYEKL. The CDR3 covers 13 residues. The V end lost 3 bases, the J end lost 16 bases, and 19 bases lay between the germline ends. The CDR3 protein is CASSQDTDGRPFF. The CDR3, as DNA: TGCGCCAGCAGCCAGGATACGGACGGACGACCATTCTTC.

This clonotype was counted once. The gene calls are TRBV20-1 and TRBJ1-2, with D possibly being TRBD1 (5 bases). This CDR3 contains 14 residues. Germline-derived CDR1 and CDR2 are DFQATT and SNEGSKA (reference sequence). The V end was cut by 1 base, the J end by 4 bases, with 13 bases between. CDR3 DNA: TGCAGTGCTAGAGTGGGGGGATCTAGCTATGGCTACACCTTC. As protein: CSARVGGSSYGYTF.